Listed here are 30 T cell receptor beta chains from one sample, sequenced in a study of T cell responses to AZD1222 COVID-19 vaccine. Using immunoSEQ multiplex PCR, the repertoire was profiled, and TCRdb retains in-frame clones only, with some absent. The sample gives around 180,000 clones, about nine tenths of which show up once; approximately 3% is in the top ten. The sequencing used peripheral blood, collected on day 0 of AZD1222 vaccination. These receptors originate from an adult in good health.

The J gene is TRBJ2-5, the V gene TRBV6-1; 8 bases map to TRBD2. CDR1 is MNHNS and CDR2 is SASEGT in the germline V gene. V lost 3 bases to trimming and J lost 3 bases; unmatched junction nucleotides: 3. The CDR3 spans 14 residues. CDR3 DNA sequence: TGTGCCAGCAGTGACGCGGGACTAGAAGAGACCCAGTACTTC. Its protein product is CASSDAGLEETQYF.

The chain has TRBV7-9 and TRBJ2-7; unclear D gene. Trimming cost V 5 bases and J 3 bases, with 8 bases left between them. CDR1 and CDR2 from the germline V gene are SEHNR and FQNEAQ (reference sequence). This CDR3 spans 12 amino acids. The CDR3 DNA is TGTGCCAGCAGCCGGACCCTCTACGAGCAGTACTTC. This translates into CASSRTLYEQYF.

The V gene is TRBV6-5, the J gene TRBJ2-7; D is uncertain. The CDR3 sequence is 13 residues long. Germline-derived CDR1 and CDR2 are MNHEY and SVGAGI. Deletions cut 2 bases from V and 3 bases from J, with 8 bases between. DNA for the CDR3: TGTGCCAGCAGTTACGGGTCAGTCTACGAGCAGTACTTC. Residues: CASSYGSVYEQYF.

In its sample, this clone was seen a few times. The DNA for the CDR3 is TGTGCCAGCAGCTGGACAGGCCGCCAGCCCCAGCATTTT. This encodes CASSWTGRQPQHF. The rearrangement uses TRBV11-2 and TRBJ1-5; 7 bases fit TRBD1. CDR1 is SGHAT, CDR2 FQNNGV, per germline. The CDR3 extends over 13 amino acids. V lost 4 bases, J lost 7 bases, and 4 bases stayed unmatched. The full variable domain, completed using reference TRBV11-2 and TRBJ1-5, is EAGVAQSPRYKIIEKRQSVAFWCNPISGHATLYWYQQILGQGPKLLIQFQNNGVVDDSQLPKDRFSAERLKGVDSTLKIQPAKLEDSAVYLCASSWTGRQPQHFGDGTRLSIL.

CDR3 in amino acids: CSVGATGGYTF. The CDR3 nucleotides read TGCAGCGTTGGAGCCACAGGGGGCTACACCTTC. The chain carries TRBV29-1 and TRBJ1-2; weak D call: TRBD1 (6 bases). The CDR3 length is 11 residues. The V gene lost 4 bases and the J gene lost 8 bases, with 11 bases spanning the gap. Germline CDR1 SQVTM, CDR2 ANQGSEA.

This chain uses TRBV6-6 with TRBJ1-2; D is perhaps TRBD1 (5 bases). V shed 5 bases and J shed 8 bases, with 12 bases lying between them. This CDR3 comprises 12 residues. The germline gives CDR1 MNHNY, CDR2 SVGAGI (reference sequence). CDR3 sequence reads: CASSRGPYGYTF. For the CDR3, the DNA is TGTGCCAGCAGTAGGGGTCCTTACGGCTACACCTTC.

The chain carries TRBV4-2 and TRBJ2-1; the D is unclear. The CDR3 covers 16 residues. The germline V gene has CDR1 LGHNA and CDR2 YNFKEQ. Trimming stripped 1 base from V and 2 bases from J, with 12 bases between. CDR3 region: CASSQGRHSTYNEQFF. The CDR3 coding sequence is TGTGCCAGCAGCCAAGGTCGACACTCCACCTACAATGAGCAGTTCTTC.

The genes are TRBV15 and TRBJ1-2; D ambiguous. The CDR3 has 16 amino acids. The ends were cut back, 2 bases at V and 6 bases at J, with 19 bases in the middle. The germline CDR1 and CDR2 sequences are LNHNV and YYDKDF (reference sequence). CDR3 in DNA: TGTGCCACCAGCAGACCCTGGGAAACGACTGGGGATGGCTACACCTTC. Translated, it gives CATSRPWETTGDGYTF.

The gene calls are TRBV10-3 and TRBJ1-2; D may be TRBD1 (5 bases). Trimming shortened V by 10 bases and J by 3 bases, and 18 bases separated the two germline ends. The CDR3 has 14 residues. Germline V gives CDR1 ENHRY, CDR2 SYGVKD. The CDR3 region is CASRSEGPYYGYTF. The CDR3 DNA reads as TGTGCCAGCCGTTCGGAGGGACCTTACTATGGCTACACCTTC.

The chain combines TRBV3-1 (or the pseudogene TRBV3-2) with TRBJ2-7, with 7 bases lining up with TRBD2. V lost 0 bases and J lost 0; bases outside the gene matches: 11. This CDR3 is built from 18 residues. Looked up from germline, CDR1 is LGHDT and CDR2 is YNNKEL (reference sequence). The CDR3 is CASSQDLGGGRSSYEQYF. In DNA, the CDR3 is TGTGCCAGCAGCCAAGATCTAGGCGGGGGTCGTAGCTCCTACGAGCAGTACTTC.

This chain uses TRBV27 with TRBJ2-1, with 10 bases that match TRBD1. From germline, CDR1 is MNHEY and CDR2 SMNVEV (reference sequence). The length of the CDR3 is 15 residues. The junction had 6 bases not matched to a gene; V was cut back by 3 bases and J by 7 bases. The CDR3 spells CASSFGTGEWNEQFF. The CDR3 DNA is TGTGCCAGCAGTTTCGGGACAGGGGAATGGAATGAGCAGTTCTTC.

The J gene is TRBJ2-2, the V gene TRBV2; unclear D gene. CDR3 length equals 10 residues. Germline V lookup: CDR1 SNHLY, CDR2 FYNNEI. The V end was cut by 7 bases, the J end by 8 bases, with 5 bases between. The CDR3: CASKSGELFF. The DNA of the CDR3 is TGTGCCAGCAAGTCGGGGGAGCTGTTTTTT.

This clone was counted once. V is TRBV12-3 or TRBV12-4 and J is TRBJ1-5; D unclear. There are 13 residues in the CDR3. V lost 4 bases to trimming and J lost 5 bases, with 9 bases between them. The CDR3: CASSSTAYQPQHF. The CDR3 DNA sequence: TGTGCCAGCAGTTCCACCGCATATCAGCCCCAGCATTTT.

This clone has a single count. The chain has TRBV12-3 or TRBV12-4 and TRBJ2-4; D possibly corresponds to TRBD1 (6 bases). The CDR3 has 13 residues. V dropped 3 bases and J dropped 10 bases, with 13 bases sitting between them. Here the CDR3 reads CASSFIGQYIQYF. CDR3 DNA: TGTGCCAGCAGTTTTATAGGACAGTATATTCAGTACTTC.

The chain combines TRBV2 with TRBJ1-2; possible D gene TRBD1, 5 bases. Germline CDR1 SNHLY, CDR2 FYNNEI. The CDR3 is made up of 13 amino acids. Between the trimmed V and J ends, which lost 10 bases and 6 bases, there was a span of 18 bases. CDR3 region: CATSEGSRNGYTF. CDR3 nucleotide sequence: TGTGCCACCTCGGAGGGGTCGAGGAATGGCTACACCTTC.

This chain joins TRBV5-4 and TRBJ1-1; no clear D gene. Trimming left V 1 base short and J 1 base short, with 14 bases between. The CDR3 has 16 residues. Per the germline V gene, CDR1 is SGHNT and CDR2 is YYREEE (reference sequence). CDR3 loop: CASSLFGVWKNTEAFF. The CDR3 DNA reads as TGTGCCAGCAGCTTGTTCGGAGTATGGAAGAACACTGAAGCTTTCTTT.

The rearrangement links TRBV29-1 to TRBJ2-4, with 15 bases matching TRBD2. The CDR3 spans 18 residues. The trim removed 5 bases at V and 1 base at J, leaving 9 bases unmatched. Germline V CDR1 and CDR2: SQVTM, ANQGSEA. CDR3 in DNA: TGCAGCGTTACCCCCGGGACTAGCGGGGGGTGGGCCAAAAACATTCAGTACTTC. Translation gives CSVTPGTSGGWAKNIQYF.

The CDR3 loop reads CASSQAGEQFF. The CDR3 DNA reads TGTGCCAGCAGCCAAGCCGGGGAGCAGTTCTTC. The rearrangement joins TRBV3-1 (or the pseudogene TRBV3-2) to TRBJ2-1; D is unresolved. The CDR3 has 11 residues. CDR1 is LGHDT and CDR2 is YNNKEL in the germline V gene (reference sequence). With 1 base removed from V and 10 bases from J, the gap between germline ends came to 5 bases.

The chain employs TRBV25-1 and TRBJ1-1; D gene uncertain. V was shortened by 4 bases and J by 6 bases, with 15 bases between the two germline ends. The CDR3 loop spans 14 amino acids. The germline CDR1 and CDR2 sequences are MGHDK and SYGVNS. CDR3 sequence: CASSAPQARAEAFF. Here the CDR3 DNA reads TGTGCCAGCAGTGCCCCCCAGGCGAGGGCTGAAGCTTTCTTT.

Written as DNA, the CDR3 is TGTGCCAGCAGCAATACGAACTACGAGCAGTACTTC. It is translated as CASSNTNYEQYF. The chain couples TRBV5-5 to TRBJ2-7; no firm D call. The V and J ends lost 4 bases and 3 bases respectively, with 8 bases between them. The CDR3 runs to 12 residues. The germline CDR1 and CDR2 sequences are SGHKS and YYEKEE (reference sequence).

The chain joins TRBV3-1 (or the pseudogene TRBV3-2) to TRBJ2-4; D uncertain. The CDR3 runs to 17 residues. V was clipped by 1 base and J by 0 bases, with 13 bases between them. From germline, CDR1 is LGHDT and CDR2 YNNKEL (reference sequence). CDR3 DNA: TGTGCCAGCAGCCAAGTAGTTAGAGTTCTAGCCAAAAACATTCAGTACTTC. Its translation is CASSQVVRVLAKNIQYF.

The chain links TRBV24-1 to TRBJ2-1, with 10 bases lining up with TRBD1. V was pared by 4 bases and J by 6 bases, with 5 bases of the junction left unmatched. CDR3 length: 15 amino acids. In germline, CDR1 is KGHDR, CDR2 SFDVKD. The CDR3 loop is CATSDGTGVGNEQFF. CDR3 nucleotide sequence: TGTGCCACCAGTGACGGGACAGGGGTAGGCAATGAGCAGTTCTTC.

V and J are TRBV10-3 and TRBJ2-1, with 8 bases lining up with TRBD2. Germline loops: CDR1 ENHRY, CDR2 SYGVKD. The CDR3 runs to 13 residues. V dropped 10 bases and J dropped 4; count of bases not matched to a gene: 6. The CDR3 nucleotides read TGTGCCAGCACGGGGGGGAGTTACAATGAGCAGTTCTTC. Its protein is CASTGGSYNEQFF.

The CDR3 DNA reads as TGTGCCTGGAGTCAACACAGGGAAAAACTGTTTTTT. It yields the protein CAWSQHREKLFF. The V call is TRBV30, the J call TRBJ1-4; tentative D call: TRBD1 (5 bases). Germline CDR1 and CDR2: GTSNPN and SVGIG (reference sequence). The ends were cut back, 2 bases at V and 8 bases at J, with 9 bases in the middle. The CDR3 loop spans 12 amino acids.

The chain couples TRBV4-3 to TRBJ2-7; 8 bases are shared with TRBD2. Germline loops: CDR1 LGHNA, CDR2 YSLEER. V was clipped by 3 bases and J by 2 bases; unmatched bases: 6. CDR3 length: 15 residues. CDR3 in DNA: TGCGCCAGCAGCCAGGCCACCGGGGGGGCCTACGAGCAGTACTTC. It specifies CASSQATGGAYEQYF.

J is TRBJ1-2 and V is TRBV15; tentative D call: TRBD1 (5 bases). V was pared by 1 base and J by 2 bases, with 8 bases between. Germline lookup yields CDR1 LNHNV and CDR2 YYDKDF (reference sequence). The CDR3 is 14 residues long. CDR3 coding DNA: TGTGCCACCAGCAGAGTGGGGGGGAACTATGGCTACACCTTC. Its protein product is CATSRVGGNYGYTF.

This clone was seen only once. The DNA of the CDR3 is TGTGCCAGCAGCGGCCATGACCGTCTTGGGGGCACTGAAGCTTTCTTT. Its translation is CASSGHDRLGGTEAFF. The V and J genes are TRBV7-2 and TRBJ1-1; TRBD1 might be the D (5 bases). This CDR3 spans 16 amino acids. CDR1 and CDR2 (germline): SGHTA, FQGNSA. V gave up 5 bases and J gave up 4 bases, with 20 bases separating them.

The chain joins TRBV3-1 (or the pseudogene TRBV3-2) to TRBJ2-1, with 10 bases matching TRBD2. Germline loops: CDR1 LGHDT, CDR2 YNNKEL (reference sequence). CDR3 length: 19 amino acids. V shed 4 bases and J 8 bases; nucleotides not matched to a gene: 20. The CDR3 reads CASSPKGGLAGGLVDEQFF. The CDR3 nucleotides are TGTGCCAGCAGCCCGAAAGGGGGATTAGCGGGGGGACTGGTCGATGAGCAGTTCTTC.

This clone was found once. The chain carries TRBV12-3 or TRBV12-4 and TRBJ2-7; no reliable D call. The CDR3 consists of 11 residues. V was trimmed by 8 bases and J by 3 bases, leaving 8 bases between them. The CDR3 reads CASGQSYEQYF. In DNA, the CDR3 is TGTGCCAGCGGCCAGAGCTACGAGCAGTACTTC.

This rearrangement joins TRBV3-1 (or the pseudogene TRBV3-2) to TRBJ1-2; the D gene is possibly TRBD1 (5 bases). This CDR3 comprises 14 residues. Germline CDR1 and CDR2: LGHDT and YNNKEL (reference sequence). Trimming stripped 6 bases from V and 2 bases from J, with 13 bases between. The CDR3 nucleotides are TGTGCCAGCAGGACCACTACAGGCAACTATGGCTACACCTTC. Encoded protein: CASRTTTGNYGYTF.